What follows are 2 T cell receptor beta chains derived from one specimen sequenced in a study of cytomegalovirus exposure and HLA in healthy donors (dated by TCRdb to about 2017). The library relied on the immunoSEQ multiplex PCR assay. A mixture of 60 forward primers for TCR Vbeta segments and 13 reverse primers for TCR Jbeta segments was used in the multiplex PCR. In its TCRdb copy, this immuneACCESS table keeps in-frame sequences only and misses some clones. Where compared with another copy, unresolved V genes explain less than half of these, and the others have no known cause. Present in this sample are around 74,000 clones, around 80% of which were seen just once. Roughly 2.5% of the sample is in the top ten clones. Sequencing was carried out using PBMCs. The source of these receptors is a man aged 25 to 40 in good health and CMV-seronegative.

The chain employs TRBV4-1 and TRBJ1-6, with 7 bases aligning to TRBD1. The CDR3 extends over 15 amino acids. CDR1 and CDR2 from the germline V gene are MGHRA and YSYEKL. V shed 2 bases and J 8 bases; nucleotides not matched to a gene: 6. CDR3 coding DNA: TGCGCCAGCAGCCAACAGGGGGACAGATATTCACCCCTCCACTTT. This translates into CASSQQGDRYSPLHF.

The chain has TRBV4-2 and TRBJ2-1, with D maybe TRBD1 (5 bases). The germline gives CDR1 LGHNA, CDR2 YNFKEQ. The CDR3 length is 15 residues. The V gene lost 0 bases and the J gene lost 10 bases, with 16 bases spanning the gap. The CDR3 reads CASSQDLIRGFEQFF. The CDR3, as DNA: TGTGCCAGCAGCCAAGATCTAATAAGGGGATTCGAGCAGTTCTTC.